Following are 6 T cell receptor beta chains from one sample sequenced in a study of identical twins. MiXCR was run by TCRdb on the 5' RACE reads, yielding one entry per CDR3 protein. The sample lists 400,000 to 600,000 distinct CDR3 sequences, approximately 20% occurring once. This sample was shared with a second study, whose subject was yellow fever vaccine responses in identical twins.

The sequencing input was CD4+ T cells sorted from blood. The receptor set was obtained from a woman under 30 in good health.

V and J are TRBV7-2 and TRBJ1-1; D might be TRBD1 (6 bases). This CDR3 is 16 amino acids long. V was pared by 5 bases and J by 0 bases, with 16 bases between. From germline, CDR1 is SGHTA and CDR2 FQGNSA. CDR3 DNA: TGTGCCAGCAGCCCCCTTCAGGGGTTCATGAACACTGAAGCTTTCTTT. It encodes CASSPLQGFMNTEAFF.

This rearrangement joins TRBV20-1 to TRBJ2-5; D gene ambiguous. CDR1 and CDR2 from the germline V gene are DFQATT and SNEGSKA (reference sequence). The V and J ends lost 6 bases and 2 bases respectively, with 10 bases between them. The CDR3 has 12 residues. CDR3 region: CSAPLVQETQYF. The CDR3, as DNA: TGCAGTGCCCCCCTGGTTCAAGAGACCCAGTACTTC.

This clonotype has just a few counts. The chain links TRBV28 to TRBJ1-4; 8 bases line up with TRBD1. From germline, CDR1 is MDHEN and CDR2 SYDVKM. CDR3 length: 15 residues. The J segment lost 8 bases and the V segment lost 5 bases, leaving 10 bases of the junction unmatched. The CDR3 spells CASSHPGQGREKLFF. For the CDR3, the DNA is TGTGCCAGCAGTCACCCTGGACAGGGACGAGAAAAACTGTTTTTT.

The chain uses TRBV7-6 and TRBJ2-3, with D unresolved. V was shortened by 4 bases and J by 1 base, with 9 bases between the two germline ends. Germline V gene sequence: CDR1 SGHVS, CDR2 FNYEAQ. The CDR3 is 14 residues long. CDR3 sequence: CASSSFSGTDTQYF. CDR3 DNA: TGTGCCAGCAGCTCCTTCAGCGGCACAGATACGCAGTATTTT.

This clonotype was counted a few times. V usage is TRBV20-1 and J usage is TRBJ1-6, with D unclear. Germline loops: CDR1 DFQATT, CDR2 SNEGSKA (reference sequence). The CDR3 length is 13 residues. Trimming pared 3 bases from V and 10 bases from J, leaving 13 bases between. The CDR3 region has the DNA TGCAGTGCTAGGGGAGACATCACGTCACCCCTCCACTTT. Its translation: CSARGDITSPLHF.

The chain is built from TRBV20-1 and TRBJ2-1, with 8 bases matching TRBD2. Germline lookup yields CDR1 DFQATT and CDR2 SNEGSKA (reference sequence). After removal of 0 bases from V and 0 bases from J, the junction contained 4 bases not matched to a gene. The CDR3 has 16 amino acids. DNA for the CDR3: TGCAGTGCTAGAGATTACAGCGGGAGCTCCTACAATGAGCAGTTCTTC. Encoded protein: CSARDYSGSSYNEQFF.